This T cell receptor beta chain was recovered during a study of human T cells and chemical hapten exposure (dated by TCRdb to the early 2020s). As for the study more broadly: For sensitization, 2% DPC in acetone was applied to a 2 cm by 2 cm area of upper inner arm skin. Weekly therapeutic DPC doses were additionally applied to the scalp of patients throughout the roughly 23-week study period. Patch testing was performed on the upper back with Finn chambers containing 0.01% DPC, and the patch tests were scored after 6 days according to International Contact Dermatitis Research Group standards. Most of the patients in the cohort were female, and the cohort covered alopecia areata with under or over 50% scalp involvement, alopecia totalis and alopecia universalis. The libraries were sequenced as a pool, and the TCR yield per sample differed mostly because of small variations in library volumes within the pool. The study tracked peripheral blood TCR repertoire changes in vivo during primary and secondary sensitization to the hapten diphenylcyclopropenone (DPC) in alopecia patients. Blood was sampled from patients pre-sensitization (week 0) and at 2, 6 and about 24 weeks after DPC sensitization. Around 30 alopecia patients provided blood for TCR sequencing at one to four time points (pre-sensitization, 2, 6 and 24 weeks).

Libraries came from RACE. The sequencer listed for this sample is NextSeq 500. During library preparation, unique molecular identifiers were attached to individual cDNA molecules so that TCRs could be counted quantitatively and reproducibly. From each blood RNA sample, both TCR alpha and TCR beta chains were sequenced. The study's processing was this. A median of about 100,000 TCRs per sample was observed, with a range of about 20,000 to 750,000. The Decombinator software suite was used to annotate the V, J and CDR3 of the TCR reads. Every sample was subsampled to the same number of TCRs (28,000) for the PS versus PT1 abundance plots. TCRs were defined as expanded if absent before sensitization and observed at least eight times at the 2-week time point. TCRdb handled the public reads itself, with Q25 trimming in fastp and clone calling in MiXCR, and kept productive beta chains. Rows are combined by CDR3 protein, so each entry shows the most common genes and DNA. TCRdb, rather than the study authors, made the V and J calls. Recorded for this sample are approximately 95,000 distinct CDR3 sequences; about an eighth of them occurred a single time. The ten largest clones capture 2.5% to 4% of the sample.

Of note for this clonotype: The antigen this receptor binds is unknown. Nothing much larger sits one base from this clone, and base qualities are not available.

The CDR3 runs 18 amino acids, cysteine and phenylalanine included. Only the CDR3 part of the read is kept: 54 bases, read in frame from the first base. Here is what the overall study found, with its caveats: A positive correlation was found between the number of PT1 expanded TCRs and patch test score, with significance reached at thresholds 8, 16 and 32 but not 4. All patients had alopecia, a presumed autoimmune disease, so their immune response might differ from that of healthy individuals. No change with DPC sensitization was found in the number of TCRs above 1 in 1000 frequency, and no evidence of global repertoire structure alterations was found. Significantly more large CDR3 similarity clusters were formed by expanded TCRs than by pre-sensitization or healthy control sets, consistent with antigen-driven responses. Repeated subsampling changed both the strength of the expansion versus patch-test correlation and the threshold at which that correlation became significant.

The label giving this sample's time point can be read as: patch test 2, 6 weeks after DPC sensitization. In the paper's terms, the treatment or condition label means: therapeutic diphenylcyclopropenone sensitization with weekly scalp DPC. At each patch-test visit, blood was drawn before the patch test was applied. Patients were eligible if aged 18 to 70, diagnosed with alopecia and judged suitable for DPC therapy, and pregnant patients were excluded. Total RNA was extracted from unfractionated whole blood collected in Tempus Blood RNA tubes. The rearrangement joined TRBV21-1 to TRBJ2-7; TRBD2, as called in the table, went unchecked against the DNA. TRBV21-1 is designated a pseudogene. This receptor was identified in a woman between 35 and 50 years old with alopecia areata. Some clones in this sample may be carry-over from other donors' samples. The specimen was whole blood, collected in connection with sensitization to the hapten diphenylcyclopropenone (DPC). The nucleotides read TGTGCCAGCAGCAAAGAGACCCGCGGGAGGGACACCTACTACGAGCAGTACTTC. This sequence encodes CASSKETRGRDTYYEQYF.